The sequence of this TCR beta chain was determined in a study of tumor and adjacent non-tumor tissue in lung cancer (dated by TCRdb to about 2018). Notes on the research overall: Patients with adenocarcinoma (12), squamous cell carcinoma (2) and small cell lung cancer (1) were included in the cohort. A total of approximately 130,000,000 productive TCRbeta reads were generated by sequencing, corresponding to an average of roughly 4 million reads per sample. Among the roughly 15 patients, ages ranged from about 30 to 85 years, some ten were men and 5 were women, and disease was TNM stage I to III. Bulk TCRbeta repertoires were compared between lung tumor tissue and matched distant non-tumor lung tissue obtained from approximately 16 lung cancer patients. For each patient, one tumor sample and one normal lung sample were taken, giving a few dozen paired specimens that underwent TCRbeta CDR3 sequencing. Broad study findings and their caveats: Younger patients had significantly higher TCR diversity, and higher tumor TCR diversity was associated with shorter overall and disease-free survival. Significantly higher TCR diversity (inverse Simpson) was observed in tumor tissue than in normal lung tissue (431.37 vs 166.20, P = 0.0075, Mann-Whitney U test). Neither the sequencing platform nor unique molecular identifiers are mentioned in the methods. The cohort had only about 16 patients, and the authors noted that larger samples and more detailed clinical data are needed. Because peripheral blood was not sequenced, blood TCRbeta repertoires in the lung cancer patients of the study were not examined. In normal lung, the top 100 clones accounted for a significantly larger cumulative share of the repertoire than in tumor tissue.

The CDR3 has 15 amino acids, counting the end cysteine and phenylalanine. The kept DNA is CDR3 alone, 45 bases in frame from the first base. CDR1 is given as SNHLY and CDR2 as FYNNEI, both from the germline V gene. The library was generated by multiplex PCR. For sequencing, an Illumina HiSeq 2500 was employed. TCRbeta libraries were built by three rounds of nested PCR using primers (Table S4), following protocols modified from ARM-PCR. Before sequencing, PCR products of 200-500 bp were cut from the gel and purified using the QIAquick gel extraction kit. From the authors' description of their analysis: Reads were cleaned with Trimmomatic, merged with FLASH into complete CDR3 sequences, and assigned to V(D)J germline segments with MiTCR. Clonal diversity was computed as the inverse Simpson's index with VDJtools. A read counted as productive if the sequence was in-frame and lacked a premature stop codon. TCRdb ran its own pipeline on the public reads, namely fastp trimming at Q25 and MiXCR clone calling, and kept in-frame beta chains. CDR3 protein duplicates are merged, each entry listing the most common genes and DNA. TCRdb, not the authors, supplied the V and J calls. The sample profile shows approximately 100,000 distinct CDR3 sequences; roughly two thirds of them were found once. The ten largest clones take up about 20% of the sample.

RNA was isolated from bulk, unsorted tissue, and RNA quality was assessed with a NanoDrop ND-1000 and an Agilent 2100. Normal lung samples were distant non-tumor tissue taken more than 3 cm from the tumor edge. The donors were newly diagnosed lung cancer patients admitted for thoracic surgery in China from August to November 2014 who had not received prior chemotherapy. The study excluded patients who had received radiotherapy or chemotherapy before or who had another cancer at the same time. Pieces of surgical tissue measuring roughly 1-2.2 cm3 were kept in RNAlater solution and held at -80 degrees C until needed. Comment on this clonotype: The target of this receptor is not known. A much larger clone lies one base from this, so it may be a read error.

What was sequenced was distant non-tumor lung tissue. The source is a man aged 60 to 75 with non-small cell lung cancer. The chain links TRBV2 with TRBJ1-1; TRBD1 matches 12 bases in the middle. CDR3 sequence: CGSRDRGPRNTEAFF. The nucleotide sequence reads TGTGGCAGCAGGGACAGGGGGCCAAGGAACACTGAAGCTTTCTTT.